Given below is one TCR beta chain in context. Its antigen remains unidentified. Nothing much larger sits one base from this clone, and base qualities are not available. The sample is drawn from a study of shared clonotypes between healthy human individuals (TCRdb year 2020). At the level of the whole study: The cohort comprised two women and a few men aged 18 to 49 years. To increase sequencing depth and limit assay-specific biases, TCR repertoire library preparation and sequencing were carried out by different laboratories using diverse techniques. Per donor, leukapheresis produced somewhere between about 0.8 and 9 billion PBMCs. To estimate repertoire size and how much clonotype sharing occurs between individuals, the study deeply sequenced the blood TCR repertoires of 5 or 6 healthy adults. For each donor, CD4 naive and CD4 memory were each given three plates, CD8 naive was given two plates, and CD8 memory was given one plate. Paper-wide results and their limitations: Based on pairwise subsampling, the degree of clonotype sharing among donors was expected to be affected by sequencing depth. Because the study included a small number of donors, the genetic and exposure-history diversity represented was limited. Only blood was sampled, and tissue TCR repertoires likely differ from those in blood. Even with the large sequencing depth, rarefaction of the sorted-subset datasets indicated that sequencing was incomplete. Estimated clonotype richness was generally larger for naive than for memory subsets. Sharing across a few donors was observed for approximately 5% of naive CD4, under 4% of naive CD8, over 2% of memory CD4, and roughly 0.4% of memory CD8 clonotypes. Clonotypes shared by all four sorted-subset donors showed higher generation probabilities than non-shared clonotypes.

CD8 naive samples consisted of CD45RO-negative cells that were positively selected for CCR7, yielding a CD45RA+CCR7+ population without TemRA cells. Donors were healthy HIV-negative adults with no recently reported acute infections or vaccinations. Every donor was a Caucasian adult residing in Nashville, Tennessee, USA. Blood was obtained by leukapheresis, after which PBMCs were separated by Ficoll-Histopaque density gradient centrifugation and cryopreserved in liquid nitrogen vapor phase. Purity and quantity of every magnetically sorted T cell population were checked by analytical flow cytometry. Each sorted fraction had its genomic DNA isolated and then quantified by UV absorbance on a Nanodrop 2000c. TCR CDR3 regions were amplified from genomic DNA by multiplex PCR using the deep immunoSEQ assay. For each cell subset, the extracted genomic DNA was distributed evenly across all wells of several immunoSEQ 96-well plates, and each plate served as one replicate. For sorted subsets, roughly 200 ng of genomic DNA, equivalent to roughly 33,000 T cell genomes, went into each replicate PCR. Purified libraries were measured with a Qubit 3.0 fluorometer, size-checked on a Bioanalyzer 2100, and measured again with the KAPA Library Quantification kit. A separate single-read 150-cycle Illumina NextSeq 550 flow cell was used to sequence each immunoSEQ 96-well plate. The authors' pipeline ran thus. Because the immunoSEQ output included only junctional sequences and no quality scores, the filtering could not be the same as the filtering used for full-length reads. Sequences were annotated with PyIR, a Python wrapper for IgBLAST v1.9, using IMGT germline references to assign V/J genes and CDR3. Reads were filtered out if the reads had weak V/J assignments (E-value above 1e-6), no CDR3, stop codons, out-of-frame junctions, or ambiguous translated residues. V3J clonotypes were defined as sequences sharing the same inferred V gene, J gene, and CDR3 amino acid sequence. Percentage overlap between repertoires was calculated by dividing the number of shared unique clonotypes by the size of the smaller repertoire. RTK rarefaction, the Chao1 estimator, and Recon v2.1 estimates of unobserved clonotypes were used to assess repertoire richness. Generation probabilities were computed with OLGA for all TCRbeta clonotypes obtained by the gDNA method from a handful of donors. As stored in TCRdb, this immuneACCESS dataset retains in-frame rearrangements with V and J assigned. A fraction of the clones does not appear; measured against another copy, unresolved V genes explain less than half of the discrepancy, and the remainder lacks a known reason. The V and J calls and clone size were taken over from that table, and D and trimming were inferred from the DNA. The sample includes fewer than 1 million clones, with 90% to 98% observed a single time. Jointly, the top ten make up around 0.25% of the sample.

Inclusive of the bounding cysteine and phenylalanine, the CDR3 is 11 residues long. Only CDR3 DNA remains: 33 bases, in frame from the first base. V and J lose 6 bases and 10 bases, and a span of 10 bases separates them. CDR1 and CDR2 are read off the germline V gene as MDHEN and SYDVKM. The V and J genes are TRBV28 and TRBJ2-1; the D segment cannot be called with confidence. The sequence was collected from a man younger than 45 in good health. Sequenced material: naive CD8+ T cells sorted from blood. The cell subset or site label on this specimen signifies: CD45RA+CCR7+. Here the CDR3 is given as CASSNRREQFF. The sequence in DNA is TGTGCCAGCAGCAATCGCAGGGAGCAGTTCTTC.